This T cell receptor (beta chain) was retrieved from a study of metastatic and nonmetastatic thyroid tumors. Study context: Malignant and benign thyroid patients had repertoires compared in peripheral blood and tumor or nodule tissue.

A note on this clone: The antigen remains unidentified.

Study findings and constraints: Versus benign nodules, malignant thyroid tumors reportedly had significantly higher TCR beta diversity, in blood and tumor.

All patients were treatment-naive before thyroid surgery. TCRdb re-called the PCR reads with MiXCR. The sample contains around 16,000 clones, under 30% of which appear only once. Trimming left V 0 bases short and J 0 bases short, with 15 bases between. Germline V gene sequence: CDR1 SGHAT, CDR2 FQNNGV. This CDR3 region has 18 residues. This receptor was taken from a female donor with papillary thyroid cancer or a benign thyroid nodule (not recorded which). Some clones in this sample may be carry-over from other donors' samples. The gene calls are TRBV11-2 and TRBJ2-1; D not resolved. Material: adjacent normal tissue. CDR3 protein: CASSLEYGRPNSYNEQFF. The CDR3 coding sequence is TGTGCCAGCAGCTTAGAATATGGGCGGCCCAACTCCTACAATGAGCAGTTCTTC.